The clone carrying this TCR beta chain was found a few times. The antigen is unknown. These data belong to a study of T cell repertoires in cytomegalovirus infection. For the study at large: HLA-C-restricted CMV epitopes, recently identified, and well-studied HLA-B-restricted ones were used by the study.

This CDR3 region has 16 residues. Germline V lookup: CDR1 SGHRS, CDR2 YFSETQ. The V gene lost 0 bases and the J gene lost 0 bases, with 12 bases spanning the gap. In TCRdb, the reads were re-called with MiXCR into one record per CDR3 protein. The sample yields approximately 150,000 distinct CDR3 sequences, about a fifth seen once. Study-level results: Summed frequency of shared TCR beta families picked out CMV carriers who also had the relevant HLA. The response measured ex vivo was dominated by TCR beta clonotypes (HLA-C-restricted and CMV-specific).

The sequence was obtained from a human donor in good health (CMV status not recorded). Some clones in this sample may be carry-over from other donors' samples. The J gene is TRBJ1-1, the V gene TRBV5-1, with unresolved D. The sample was CD8+ T cells from cultured PBMCs, taken from culture after CMV antigen stimulation. CDR3 in amino acids: CASSLAVRNVNTEAFF. The CDR3, as DNA: TGCGCCAGCAGCTTGGCTGTCAGAAATGTGAACACTGAAGCTTTCTTT.